The text below deals with one T cell receptor (beta chain). Its antigen is currently unknown. Other DNA sequences from this sample encode an identical CDR3 as well. V gave up 2 bases and J gave up 5 bases, with 9 bases separating them. Germline CDR1 MNHEY, CDR2 SMNVEV (reference sequence). CDR3 length: 13 residues. Patients were ineligible given autoimmune disease history or systemic immunosuppression. Blood sampling was done at baseline, cycle 4 day 1, and cycle 7 day 1. The data belong to a study of OX40 agonist ivuxolimab in advanced cancers. The wider study: The mean age was roughly 60 years, ranging from about 20 to 79, with around four fifths of participants male. Overall study results and limits: At 0.1 to 3.0 mg/kg, clonal expansion of CD4+ and CD8+ blood T cells had occurred by week 6.

Data came from immunoSEQ multiplex PCR; TCRdb stores just in-frame clones and leaves some out. The table lists roughly 70,000 clones, over 75% of them singletons. The origin of this receptor is an adult with an advanced solid tumor such as melanoma, head and neck, liver or kidney cancer. The sample in question was CD4+ or CD8+ T cells sorted from blood, obtained in a trial of the OX40 agonist ivuxolimab. The chain joins TRBV27 to TRBJ2-5; D not resolved. CDR3 region: CASSLGPGETQYF. In DNA, the CDR3 is TGTGCCAGCAGTTTAGGACCCGGGGAGACCCAGTACTTC.